Following are 20 T cell receptor beta chains from one sample sequenced in a study of post-analysis software for immune sequencing data (dated by TCRdb to the mid-2010s). Results and caveats for the whole study, not just this receptor: Four to six TRBV segments, including TRBV5-6, TRBV5-1 and TRBV20-1, were significantly more frequent in patients than controls.

These receptors have no identified antigens. The library was obtained by PCR. The sample was run on an Illumina HiSeq 2500. To reduce PCR and sequencing biases, unique molecular identifiers were incorporated into the TCR beta cDNA libraries. TCRdb reran the public reads through fastp at Q25 and MiXCR, keeping productive beta chains. Each entry merges the rows of one CDR3 protein and shows their most common DNA and genes. The sample data list a few hundred thousand distinct CDR3 sequences, and about a third of these were observed just once. The ten largest make up roughly 13% of the sample. The sequencing input was blood. These receptors came from a girl between 5 and 17 years old with multiple sclerosis.

This clonotype showed up just a few times. The V gene is TRBV7-2, the J gene TRBJ1-4; 8 bases are a match to TRBD1. The germline CDR1 and CDR2 sequences are SGHTA and FQGNSA. This CDR3 comprises 16 residues. V trimming: 4 bases; J trimming: 8 bases; junction bases outside the gene matches: 12. The CDR3 coding sequence is TGTGCCAGCAGCTCTACCCCCGGGACAGGCCCAGAAAAACTGTTTTTT. Its protein product is CASSSTPGTGPEKLFF. The entire variable domain, with the rest obtained from reference TRBV7-2 and TRBJ1-4, is as follows: GAGVSQSPSNKVTEKGKDVELRCDPISGHTALYWYRQSLGQGLEFLIYFQGNSAPDKSGLPSDRFSAERTGGSVSTLTIQRTQQEDSAVYLCASSSTPGTGPEKLFFGSGTQLSVL.

This clonotype has more than one count but fewer than ten. The chain recombines TRBV7-9 with TRBJ2-3; 10 nucleotides line up with TRBD1. The CDR3 length is 16 residues. The V gene end was trimmed by 4 bases and the J gene end by 0 bases; junction bases not matched to a gene: 4. The germline CDR1 and CDR2 sequences are SEHNR and FQNEAQ (reference sequence). The CDR3 sequence: CASSSRQGASTDTQYF. In DNA form, the CDR3 reads TGTGCCAGCAGCTCCCGACAGGGGGCTAGCACAGATACGCAGTATTTT.

This clonotype occurred many times. The V and J genes are TRBV7-2 and TRBJ2-5, with 11 positions matching TRBD2. Looked up from germline, CDR1 is SGHTA and CDR2 is FQGNSA. There are 16 residues in the CDR3. The V gene end was trimmed by 2 bases and the J gene end by 5 bases; junction bases not matched to a gene: 7. CDR3 bases: TGTGCCAGCAGCTTAACCTTAGCGGGGGGGCAGGAGACCCAGTACTTC. Its translation is CASSLTLAGGQETQYF.

This clonotype was recorded a few times. CDR3 sequence (DNA): TGTGCCAGCAGCTTAGGCGCGGGACTAGCATCCTACAATGAGCAGTTCTTC. Translation: CASSLGAGLASYNEQFF. The V gene is TRBV7-6, the J gene TRBJ2-1; TRBD2 agrees at 9 bases. This CDR3 has 17 residues. Germline loops: CDR1 SGHVS, CDR2 FNYEAQ. V lost 1 base and J lost 1; bases outside the gene matches: 5.

The CDR3 reads CASRPEGAGISAEQFF. DNA for the CDR3: TGCGCCAGCAGGCCCGAGGGAGCGGGTATCTCCGCTGAGCAGTTCTTC. V and J are TRBV5-1 and TRBJ2-1, with D perhaps TRBD2 (6 bases). CDR1 is SGHRS, CDR2 YFSETQ, per germline. Trimming cost V 5 bases and J 9 bases, with 24 bases left between them. This CDR3 spans 16 amino acids.

This clonotype was seen a few times. CDR3 in amino acids: CSGTGKSHNEQFF. The CDR3 nucleotides are TGCAGCGGGACAGGGAAGTCCCACAATGAGCAGTTCTTC. The chain carries TRBV29-1 and TRBJ2-1, with 8 bases fitting TRBD1. Per germline, CDR1 SQVTM and CDR2 ANQGSEA. CDR3 size: 13 residues. The J segment lost 5 bases and the V segment lost 7 bases, leaving 7 bases of the junction unmatched.

This chain joins TRBV2 and TRBJ2-1; 10 bases align to TRBD2. V lost 4 bases, J lost 8 bases, and 8 bases stayed unmatched. Germline V lookup: CDR1 SNHLY, CDR2 FYNNEI. CDR3 length equals 15 residues. CDR3 amino acids: CASSVRLAGVYEQFF. The CDR3 DNA reads TGTGCCAGCAGTGTACGGCTAGCGGGGGTATATGAGCAGTTCTTC.

The chain couples TRBV5-1 to TRBJ2-3; D is possibly TRBD1 or TRBD2 (6 bases each). This CDR3 spans 16 amino acids. The V gene lost 2 bases and the J gene lost 4 bases, with 17 bases spanning the gap. Germline loops: CDR1 SGHRS, CDR2 YFSETQ. The CDR3 protein is CASSFGGPGGADTQYF. The CDR3, as DNA: TGCGCCAGCAGCTTTGGGGGGCCCGGAGGTGCAGATACGCAGTATTTT.

This clonotype was seen a few times. Possible read error: a much larger clone is one base away. The chain combines TRBV28 with TRBJ2-1; D is ambiguous. This CDR3 is 11 amino acids long. The V and J ends lost 11 bases and 10 bases respectively, with 15 bases between them. The V gene's germline CDR1 is MDHEN and CDR2 SYDVKM. The CDR3 loop is CAPLTDIEQFF. The DNA of the CDR3 is TGTGCCCCCCTGACCGACATAGAGCAGTTCTTC. The full variable domain, its missing parts supplied by reference TRBV28 and TRBJ2-1, is DVKVTQSSRYLVKRTGEKVFLECVQDMDHENMFWYRQDPGLGLRLIYFSYDVKMKEKGDIPEGYSVSREKKERFSLILESASTNQTSMYLCAPLTDIEQFFGPGTRLTVL.

This clonotype showed up just a few times. The genes are TRBV5-1 and TRBJ1-6, with 8 bases lining up with TRBD1. The V segment lost 5 bases and the J segment 6 bases; nucleotides outside the gene matches: 7. This CDR3 has 15 residues. In germline, CDR1 is SGHRS, CDR2 YFSETQ. In DNA form, the CDR3 reads TGCGCCAGCAGGGAAGGGACAGGAGCTAATTCACCCCTCCACTTT. Translating gives CASREGTGANSPLHF.

The CDR3 spells CASSLGMGPPETQYF. CDR3 DNA sequence: TGTGCCAGCAGCTTGGGTATGGGGCCGCCGGAGACCCAGTACTTC. The chain has TRBV7-6 and TRBJ2-5; D is possibly TRBD1 (5 bases). Trimming removed 3 bases from V and 5 bases from J, with 16 bases in between. CDR1 is SGHVS and CDR2 is FNYEAQ in the germline V gene. This CDR3 comprises 15 residues.

A few counts support this clonotype. The chain recombines TRBV7-9 with TRBJ2-1; 13 positions match TRBD2. Germline CDR1 reads SEHNR; CDR2 reads FQNEAQ (reference sequence). Trimming cost V 5 bases and J 7 bases; bases outside gene matches: 8. This CDR3 contains 16 residues. CDR3 region: CASSPKTSGGRNEQFF. CDR3 sequence (DNA): TGTGCCAGCAGCCCGAAGACTAGCGGGGGGCGGAATGAGCAGTTCTTC.

The CDR3: CASIWGNTEAFF. The CDR3 coding sequence is TGTGCCAGCATCTGGGGGAACACTGAAGCTTTCTTT. V gene TRBV12-3 or TRBV12-4 combines with J gene TRBJ1-1; no firm D call. Trimming left V 7 bases short and J 1 base short, with 7 bases between. The CDR3 runs to 12 residues.

The V gene is TRBV25-1, the J gene TRBJ2-3, with D perhaps being TRBD1 or TRBD2 (5 bases each). The CDR3 extends over 18 amino acids. Germline assignment: CDR1 MGHDK and CDR2 SYGVNS. V was pared by 3 bases and J by 3 bases, with 22 bases between. CDR3 DNA sequence: TGTGCCAGCAGTGAGTCCGTGCCCGTCGTCGAGGGGACAGATACGCAGTATTTT. Its translation is CASSESVPVVEGTDTQYF.

The table lists this clonotype with a few counts. This chain connects TRBV28 to TRBJ1-2; D remains ambiguous. V was clipped by 8 bases and J by 0 bases, with 13 bases between them. CDR3 length equals 14 residues. The V gene's germline CDR1 is MDHEN and CDR2 SYDVKM. The DNA of the CDR3 is TGTGCCAGCCGCAATCCAAGGCCTAACTATGGCTACACCTTC. Translation: CASRNPRPNYGYTF.

The chain links TRBV12-3 or TRBV12-4 to TRBJ2-5; 7 bases agree with TRBD1. V lost 7 bases, J lost 4 bases, and 9 bases stayed unmatched. The CDR3 consists of 14 residues. The CDR3 bases are TGTGCCAGCAATGAACAGGGGTACCGAGAGACCCAGTACTTC. Translation: CASNEQGYRETQYF.

This clonotype was counted ten times or more. The CDR3 nucleotides are TGCAGCGTTGAAGATCGTTTGGGATACGAGCAGTACTTC. Protein product: CSVEDRLGYEQYF. This chain uses TRBV29-1 with TRBJ2-7; D call uncertain. This CDR3 is built from 13 residues. The germline V gene has CDR1 SQVTM and CDR2 ANQGSEA. V lost 0 bases and J 4 bases, leaving 10 bases between the germline ends.

This clonotype was observed at least ten times. The V and J genes are TRBV29-1 and TRBJ1-1; 7 bases line up with TRBD1. J gave up 4 bases and V 3 bases, and 5 bases lay outside the gene matches. The CDR3 length is 13 residues. Germline CDR1 reads SQVTM; CDR2 reads ANQGSEA. The CDR3 loop reads CSVDHDRATEAFF. Written as DNA, the CDR3 is TGCAGCGTTGACCATGACAGGGCCACTGAAGCTTTCTTT.

This clonotype was seen more than once but under ten times. The junction departs from the called germline gene at one end, perhaps through a read error. The CDR3 reads CASSFERGYEQYF. Here the CDR3 DNA reads TGTGCTAGCAGCTTTGAGCGGGGCTACGAGCAGTACTTC. The J gene is TRBJ2-7, the V gene TRBV7-7; 7 bases match TRBD2. Germline V gene sequence: CDR1 SSHAT, CDR2 FNYEAQ (reference sequence). The CDR3 runs 13 residues.

On this clonotype itself: This may come from a read error, since a much larger clone is one base off. The chain couples TRBV7-3 to TRBJ2-5; 10 nucleotides line up with TRBD2. The CDR3 sequence is 15 residues long. The germline V gene encodes CDR1 SGHTA and CDR2 FQGTGA. Written as DNA, the CDR3 is TGTGCCGGCAGCCCCCGAGCTAGCGGGGGAGAGACCCAGTACTTC. This encodes CAGSPRASGGETQYF.